The 31 T cell receptor beta chains below come from one sample, sequenced in a study of blood T cell repertoires in COVID-19. Here immunoSEQ multiplex PCR was the method, and the copy in TCRdb shows in-frame clones only, minus some. Among more than 200,000 clones listed, over 75% were seen once. Material for sequencing was peripheral blood. All receptors derive from a man aged 50 to 60 with COVID-19, enrolled during active disease.

The chain carries TRBV6-6 and TRBJ1-6; unclear D gene. The CDR3 is made up of 14 amino acids. CDR1 is MNHNY, CDR2 SVGAGI, per germline (reference sequence). V was trimmed by 5 bases and J by 8 bases, leaving 13 bases between them. CDR3 DNA: TGTGCCAGCAGTATTGAGGGTGCGGATTCACCCCTCCACTTT. Translating gives CASSIEGADSPLHF.

The chain carries TRBV19 and TRBJ2-3; D remains unclear. This CDR3 spans 13 amino acids. V was cut by 6 bases and J by 2 bases, with 9 bases left in between. Germline V gene data show CDR1 as LNHDA and CDR2 as SQIVND (reference sequence). The CDR3 reads CASRSRNTDTQYF. CDR3 sequence (DNA): TGTGCCAGTAGGAGCAGGAACACAGATACGCAGTATTTT.

This chain uses TRBV11-2 with TRBJ2-7, with TRBD2 matching 10 bases. Looked up from germline, CDR1 is SGHAT and CDR2 is FQNNGV. CDR3 length equals 18 residues. The V and J ends lost 5 bases and 1 base, in that order; junction bases with no gene match: 14. The CDR3 is CASSRPRSGRASSYEQYF. The CDR3 DNA reads TGTGCCAGCAGCCGCCCGAGGAGCGGGAGGGCCAGTTCCTACGAGCAGTACTTC.

The chain carries TRBV7-2 and TRBJ2-7; 10 positions match TRBD1. This CDR3 contains 14 residues. The germline V gene encodes CDR1 SGHTA and CDR2 FQGNSA. V dropped 5 bases and J dropped 2; count of bases not matched to a gene: 3. CDR3 region: CASSPTGGTYEQYF. CDR3 coding DNA: TGTGCCAGCAGCCCGACAGGGGGCACCTACGAGCAGTACTTC.

The chain uses TRBV9 and TRBJ2-7, with 9 bases aligning to TRBD2. The germline V gene encodes CDR1 SGDLS and CDR2 YYNGEE. This CDR3 has 13 residues. Germline trimming cut 2 bases from V and 4 bases from J; bases unmatched to any gene: 1. This CDR3 reads CASSVTSGYEQYF. In nucleotides, the CDR3 is TGTGCCAGCAGCGTTACTAGCGGGTACGAGCAGTACTTC.

CDR3 nucleotide sequence: TGTGCCAGCAGCTTAGGCAGGGCCTACGAGCAGTACTTC. Its protein product is CASSLGRAYEQYF. The chain uses TRBV7-8 and TRBJ2-7; D possibly corresponds to TRBD1 (5 bases). This CDR3 comprises 13 residues. The ends were cut back, 1 base at V and 2 bases at J, with 6 bases in the middle. Per the germline V gene, CDR1 is SGHVS and CDR2 is FQNEAQ.

The V call is TRBV5-8, the J call TRBJ2-7; 7 nucleotides agree with TRBD2. There are 16 residues in the CDR3. Germline V CDR1 and CDR2: SGHTS, YDEGEE. Trimming at V came to 1 base and at J to 4 bases, leaving 11 bases not matched to a gene. CDR3 sequence: CASSLRTVAGTYEQYF. In nucleotides, the CDR3 is TGTGCCAGCAGCTTGCGGACCGTAGCGGGTACTTACGAGCAGTACTTC.

The genes are TRBV4-2 and TRBJ1-5; 11 bases fit TRBD1. The CDR3 runs to 15 residues. Germline values: CDR1 LGHNA, CDR2 YNFKEQ. V lost 0 bases to trimming and J lost 9 bases; unmatched junction nucleotides: 4. CDR3 protein: CASSQEDRGHSPQHF. The CDR3 nucleotides read TGTGCCAGCAGCCAAGAGGACAGGGGGCATTCGCCCCAGCATTTT.

This clone was counted once. The rearrangement links TRBV9 to TRBJ1-6; 7 positions agree with TRBD1. CDR1 is SGDLS and CDR2 is YYNGEE in the germline V gene. CDR3 length: 16 amino acids. J was trimmed by 9 bases and V by 4 bases; bases with no gene match: 13. DNA for the CDR3: TGTGCCAGCAGCTCGTCGTCGGGACAGAATACTTCACCCCTCCACTTT. It encodes CASSSSSGQNTSPLHF.

This clone was seen only a few times. The chain joins TRBV7-3 to TRBJ2-2; 9 bases match TRBD2. CDR1 and CDR2 (germline): SGHTA, FQGTGA. The CDR3 consists of 15 residues. V was pared by 5 bases and J by 1 base, with 2 bases of the junction left unmatched. The CDR3 is CASSETSGNTGELFF. CDR3 sequence (DNA): TGTGCCAGCAGCGAGACTAGCGGGAACACCGGGGAGCTGTTTTTT.

The chain combines TRBV27 with TRBJ2-1, with TRBD2 matching over 7 bases. CDR1 is MNHEY and CDR2 is SMNVEV in the germline V gene (reference sequence). The CDR3 totals 14 residues. Trimming at V came to 8 bases and at J to 1 base, leaving 5 bases not matched to a gene. CDR3 region: CASREEGSYNEQFF. The CDR3 DNA is TGTGCCAGCCGGGAGGAGGGATCCTACAATGAGCAGTTCTTC.

The chain employs TRBV5-5 and TRBJ1-3; D is ambiguous. The V gene lost 0 bases and the J gene lost 0 bases, with 7 bases spanning the gap. The CDR3 has 15 residues. Germline CDR1 reads SGHKS; CDR2 reads YYEKEE (reference sequence). This CDR3 is CASSLGGFSGNTIYF. CDR3 sequence (DNA): TGTGCCAGCAGCTTGGGAGGGTTCTCTGGAAACACCATATATTTT. Based on the CDR3 plus reference TRBV5-5 and TRBJ1-3, the full variable domain is DAGVTQSPTHLIKTRGQQVTLRCSPISGHKSVSWYQQVLGQGPQFIFQYYEKEERGRGNFPDRFSARQFPNYSSELNVNALLLGDSALYLCASSLGGFSGNTIYFGEGSWLTVV.

The V call is TRBV6-5, the J call TRBJ1-1; 7 bases are shared with TRBD1. The length of the CDR3 is 15 residues. Trimming removed 5 bases from V and 3 bases from J; junction bases left unmatched: 9. The germline V gene has CDR1 MNHEY and CDR2 SVGAGI. The CDR3 DNA reads TGTGCCAGCAGTAAATGGAGGCAGGGGGACACTGAAGCTTTCTTT. Its translation is CASSKWRQGDTEAFF.

The chain couples TRBV7-2 to TRBJ2-7; the match to TRBD2 covers 10 bases. The CDR3 has 15 residues. CDR1 is SGHTA and CDR2 is FQGNSA in the germline V gene. V shed 1 base, J shed 5 bases, and the junction held 5 bases outside the gene matches. CDR3 in amino acids: CASSLEGLANHEQYF. Written as DNA, the CDR3 is TGTGCCAGCAGCTTAGAGGGACTAGCGAACCACGAGCAGTACTTC.

The rearrangement joins TRBV19 to TRBJ2-5, with TRBD2 matching over 7 bases. This CDR3 is 16 amino acids long. With 10 bases clipped from V and 2 bases from J, the junction kept 16 bases outside the gene matches. Germline V gene lookup returns CDR1 LNHDA and CDR2 SQIVND (reference sequence). As DNA, the CDR3 is TGTGCCACCAGGGCCGAAGGGAGGGAGCCTCAAGAGACCCAGTACTTC. Protein product: CATRAEGREPQETQYF.

The chain has TRBV6-1 and TRBJ2-2; TRBD2 is a possible D gene (6 bases). V dropped 2 bases and J dropped 0 bases, with 13 bases sitting between them. Germline V gene sequence: CDR1 MNHNS, CDR2 SASEGT. The CDR3 is made up of 17 amino acids. CDR3 amino acids: CASSEIPGTSNTGELFF. The CDR3 region has the DNA TGTGCCAGCAGTGAAATCCCCGGGACTTCGAACACCGGGGAGCTGTTTTTT.

The V call is TRBV5-5, the J call TRBJ2-7, with 9 bases fitting TRBD1. Germline CDR1 SGHKS, CDR2 YYEKEE (reference sequence). The CDR3 runs 16 residues. V shed 0 bases and J 4 bases; nucleotides not matched to a gene: 8. The CDR3 is CASSLERGQGGYEQYF. DNA for the CDR3: TGTGCCAGCAGCTTGGAGCGGGGACAGGGAGGGTACGAGCAGTACTTC.

The rearrangement links TRBV18 to TRBJ2-6, with 7 bases lining up with TRBD1. The CDR3 is 17 residues long. Trimming removed 1 base from V and 4 bases from J; junction bases left unmatched: 7. Germline loops: CDR1 KGHSH, CDR2 LQKENI. CDR3 nucleotides: TGTGCCAGCTCACCACTGGGACAGTCCGCGGGGGCCAACGTCCTGACTTTC. Encoded protein: CASSPLGQSAGANVLTF.

As regards this clone: The sample has other DNA sequences that encode this CDR3 too. The J gene is TRBJ2-2, the V gene TRBV6-6, with 9 bases identical to TRBD2. V dropped 3 bases and J dropped 2; count of bases not matched to a gene: 1. Germline V gene sequence: CDR1 MNHNY, CDR2 SVGAGI (reference sequence). This CDR3 is built from 15 residues. CDR3 in amino acids: CASSYSGGNTGELFF. CDR3 in DNA: TGTGCCAGCAGTTATAGCGGGGGAAACACCGGGGAGCTGTTTTTT.

The chain joins TRBV10-3 to TRBJ2-7, with TRBD1 identical over 10 bases. Germline CDR1 reads ENHRY; CDR2 reads SYGVKD. Unmatched junction bases numbered 16, after V lost 3 bases and J lost 2 bases. This CDR3 spans 19 amino acids. The CDR3 loop is CAISDPGTGVLLGAYEQYF. CDR3 DNA: TGTGCCATCAGTGACCCCGGGACAGGGGTCCTCCTCGGGGCCTACGAGCAGTACTTC.

The chain recombines TRBV19 with TRBJ2-2; 13 nucleotides align to TRBD2. The germline CDR1 and CDR2 sequences are LNHDA and SQIVND (reference sequence). The CDR3 extends over 16 amino acids. After removal of 5 bases from V and 3 bases from J, the junction contained 3 bases not matched to a gene. Written as DNA, the CDR3 is TGTGCCAGTAGTGTACTAGCGGGAGGGCACACCGGGGAGCTGTTTTTT. It encodes CASSVLAGGHTGELFF.

The V call is TRBV3-1 (or the pseudogene TRBV3-2), the J call TRBJ2-2; D ambiguous. Germline lookup yields CDR1 LGHDT and CDR2 YNNKEL (reference sequence). The CDR3 consists of 13 residues. V shed 1 base and J shed 6 bases, with 6 bases lying between them. CDR3 loop: CASSQARPGELFF. Written as DNA, the CDR3 is TGTGCCAGCAGCCAAGCTAGGCCCGGGGAGCTGTTTTTT.

The V and J genes are TRBV5-4 and TRBJ2-2, with a tentative D call TRBD1 (6 bases). This CDR3 is 16 amino acids long. Trimming stripped 4 bases from V and 7 bases from J, with 20 bases between. Looked up from germline, CDR1 is SGHNT and CDR2 is YYREEE (reference sequence). The chain's CDR3 is CASSGGAGAAGGELFF. The DNA of the CDR3 is TGTGCCAGCAGCGGCGGCGCAGGGGCCGCTGGCGGGGAGCTGTTTTTT.

This clone is a singleton in its sample. The chain uses TRBV6-5 and TRBJ1-3; D uncertain. Trimming left V 6 bases short and J 3 bases short, with 9 bases between. Germline V CDR1 and CDR2: MNHEY, SVGAGI. The CDR3 is 13 residues long. Here the CDR3 reads CASSPAGGNTIYF. In nucleotides, the CDR3 is TGTGCCAGCAGCCCGGCGGGTGGAAACACCATATATTTT.

The CDR3 region has the DNA TGTGCCAGCACCCTGCGGGGAGACACTGAAGCTTTCTTT. As protein: CASTLRGDTEAFF. V gene TRBV12-3 or TRBV12-4 combines with J gene TRBJ1-1; D call uncertain. The CDR3 has 13 residues. V was pared by 7 bases and J by 3 bases, with 12 bases between.

This rearrangement joins TRBV28 to TRBJ1-2; D remains unclear. Germline V lookup: CDR1 MDHEN, CDR2 SYDVKM. With 0 bases removed from V and 0 bases from J, the gap between germline ends came to 8 bases. This CDR3 region has 15 residues. For the CDR3, the DNA is TGTGCCAGCAGTTTATGGCGGGGAGCTAACTATGGCTACACCTTC. It encodes CASSLWRGANYGYTF.

This chain links TRBV5-1 with TRBJ2-7; TRBD2 aligns across 9 bases. The CDR3 is 15 residues long. From germline, CDR1 is SGHRS and CDR2 YFSETQ. Trimming removed 4 bases from V and 3 bases from J; junction bases left unmatched: 8. The DNA of the CDR3 is TGCGCCAGCAGCATCCTAGCGGGGACTAGCTACGAGCAGTACTTC. Its translation: CASSILAGTSYEQYF.

This clone was recorded at least ten times. V gene TRBV19 combines with J gene TRBJ2-2; D possibly corresponds to TRBD1 (6 bases). Looked up from germline, CDR1 is LNHDA and CDR2 is SQIVND (reference sequence). The CDR3 extends over 15 amino acids. V gave up 6 bases and J gave up 5 bases, with 16 bases separating them. The CDR3 loop reads CASRKQGVETGELFF. The DNA for the CDR3 is TGTGCCAGTAGGAAACAGGGTGTGGAGACCGGGGAGCTGTTTTTT.

This clone has only one observation. The chain is built from TRBV7-9 and TRBJ1-3; no reliable D call. Trimming pared 5 bases from V and 0 bases from J, leaving 14 bases between. This CDR3 has 16 amino acids. Germline CDR1 and CDR2: SEHNR and FQNEAQ (reference sequence). Here the CDR3 DNA reads TGTGCCAGCAGCCCCTGGAGGGCCGACTCTGGAAACACCATATATTTT. It translates to CASSPWRADSGNTIYF.

The V and J genes are TRBV12-5 and TRBJ2-2, with D possibly matching TRBD1 (6 bases). V was cut by 8 bases and J by 6 bases, with 10 bases left in between. CDR1 LGHNT and CDR2 FRNRAP come from the germline V gene. The length of the CDR3 is 12 residues. CDR3 bases: TGTGCTAGTAAACAGGGCGCCGGGGAGCTGTTTTTT. This gives the protein CASKQGAGELFF.

J is TRBJ2-5 and V is TRBV19; 10 bases are a match to TRBD1. The CDR3 extends over 15 amino acids. Trimming took 5 bases from V and 3 from J; bases not matched to a gene: 6. Germline V gene data show CDR1 as LNHDA and CDR2 as SQIVND (reference sequence). For the CDR3, the DNA is TGTGCCAGTAGTTTCCGGACAGGGGGTAAAGAGACCCAGTACTTC. It codes for CASSFRTGGKETQYF.